The subject of this entry is one TCR beta chain. MiXCR, applied by TCRdb to the PCR reads, yields one record per CDR3 protein. The data show about 500,000 distinct CDR3 sequences, around a fifth seen once. This specimen comes from a study of molecular identifiers for immune sequencing clone quantification. CDR1 and CDR2 (germline): SGHTA, FQGNSA. The CDR3 sequence is 18 residues long. Trimming cost V 2 bases and J 2 bases, with 20 bases left between them. This TCR derives from a human donor in good health. Some libraries in this study had Jurkat cell RNA spiked in. The sample taken for sequencing was naive CD8+ T cells from blood, with Jurkat cell RNA spiked in. Specified subset: FACS-sorted CD8+CD4-CCR7+CD45RA+ naive T cells. The V gene is TRBV7-2, the J gene TRBJ2-3; the D call may be TRBD1 or TRBD2 (5 bases each). As DNA, the CDR3 is TGTGCCAGCAGCTTATTACCTCCCCGGGGCCCATACACAGATACGCAGTATTTT. Translation gives CASSLLPPRGPYTDTQYF.